This T cell receptor (beta chain) was sequenced during a study of blood T cell repertoires in COVID-19. The method was immunoSEQ multiplex PCR; TCRdb's version includes in-frame clones alone and lacks a portion of them. The sample records 180,000 or so clones, about four fifths being singletons. CDR1 and CDR2 (germline): SEHNR, FQNEAQ (reference sequence). V was pared by 3 bases and J by 6 bases, with 7 bases of the junction left unmatched. This CDR3 region has 15 residues. The source is a man over 45 who had recovered from COVID-19. Specimen: PBMCs or T cells enriched from blood (not recorded which). The chain links TRBV7-9 to TRBJ2-5; 10 bases fit TRBD1. In DNA form, the CDR3 reads TGTGCCAGCAGCTTTCGACAGGGGGCCGGAAAGACCCAGTACTTC. It is translated as CASSFRQGAGKTQYF.